The rows below give T cell receptor beta chains drawn from one sample of a study of cytomegalovirus exposure and HLA in healthy donors. TCRdb's table, derived via immunoSEQ multiplex PCR, lists solely in-frame clones and lacks some. Among approximately 90,000 clones, around 79% were seen once, and the ten largest hold 4.9%. The sequencing sample was made of PBMCs. All receptors derive from a woman aged 40-49 years in good health and CMV-seronegative. Both conserved end residues are trimmed from each CDR3. For some rows the clone size is stated as once, few or many, or as a class when expanded; others skip it.

CDR3: AWSSGGVGTQY
length: 11
V: TRBV30
J: TRBJ2-5
size: few

CDR3: ASSVGLAGMSEQY
length: 13
V: TRBV7-9
J: TRBJ2-7
size: NA

CDR3: ASSPWDTKNYGYT
length: 13
V: TRBV19
J: TRBJ1-2
size: NA

CDR3: ASSHGGQGTTEAF
length: 13
V: TRBV4-1
J: TRBJ1-1
size: few

CDR3: ASSLEGSTEAF
length: 11
V: TRBV11-3
J: TRBJ1-1
size: NA

CDR3: AIGLAGNNEQF
length: 11
V: TRBV10-3
J: TRBJ2-1
size: NA

CDR3: ASSPYPRTGGSGELF
length: 15
V: TRBV11-2
J: TRBJ2-2
size: NA

CDR3: ASSAQIDTEAF
length: 11
V: TRBV5-4
J: TRBJ1-1
size: NA

CDR3: ASSYEADTQY
length: 10
V: TRBV5-1
J: TRBJ2-3
size: few

CDR3: ASSIAGDGNQPQH
length: 13
V: TRBV19
J: TRBJ1-5
size: NA

CDR3: ANKQGANTEAF
length: 11
V: TRBV2
J: TRBJ1-1
size: NA

CDR3: ASSYSLKTGPYGYT
length: 14
V: TRBV6-5
J: TRBJ1-2
size: NA

CDR3: ASRPRQGLNEQF
length: 12
V: TRBV19
J: TRBJ2-1
size: NA

CDR3: SVERQGARGYT
length: 11
V: TRBV29-1
J: TRBJ1-2
size: once

CDR3: ASSERSASSYNEQF
length: 14
V: TRBV2
J: TRBJ2-1
size: NA

CDR3: ASSDRGQGSEAF
length: 12
V: TRBV5-1
J: TRBJ1-1
size: NA

CDR3: ASTAPGAWEAF
length: 11
V: TRBV2
J: TRBJ1-1
size: few

CDR3: ASRFPNRDLAVKEQY
length: 15
V: TRBV6-4
J: TRBJ2-7
size: NA

CDR3: ASSEAGRGRYGYT
length: 13
V: TRBV6-1
J: TRBJ1-2
size: NA

CDR3: ASSLIPGQGLSAGNTIY
length: 17
V: TRBV13
J: TRBJ1-3
size: few

CDR3: ASSTSLRFQETQY
length: 13
V: TRBV6-1
J: TRBJ2-5
size: NA

CDR3: AISDQGLAEAF
length: 11
V: TRBV10-3
J: TRBJ1-1
size: few

CDR3: ATYDRGEEPQH
length: 11
V: TRBV15
J: TRBJ1-5
size: NA

CDR3: ASRNRDVAGELF
length: 12
V: TRBV6-1
J: TRBJ2-2
size: NA

CDR3: ASSRLQGAHGNTIY
length: 14
V: TRBV18
J: TRBJ1-3
size: NA

CDR3: ASSQDQLSGGTGTYEQY
length: 17
V: TRBV4-1
J: TRBJ2-7
size: NA

CDR3: ASSHEHRADTQY
length: 12
V: TRBV4-3
J: TRBJ2-3
size: NA

CDR3: ASSLGGALAQNEQF
length: 14
V: TRBV5-1
J: TRBJ2-1
size: NA

CDR3: ASSHRLAGGVETQY
length: 14
V: TRBV11-3
J: TRBJ2-5
size: once

CDR3: ASSPIEGIGGYT
length: 12
V: TRBV7-9
J: TRBJ1-2
size: NA

CDR3: ASSLGLTYGYT
length: 11
V: TRBV7-9
J: TRBJ1-2
size: NA

CDR3: ASSPRTAHNEQF
length: 12
V: TRBV19
J: TRBJ2-1
size: NA

CDR3: ASREATLPDYGYT
length: 13
V: TRBV27
J: TRBJ1-2
size: NA

CDR3: AWRAGATGYT
length: 10
V: TRBV30
J: TRBJ1-2
size: NA

CDR3: ASSSTGSRGQPQH
length: 13
V: TRBV7-9
J: TRBJ1-5
size: NA

CDR3: ASSYSTTNTEAF
length: 12
V: TRBV6-5
J: TRBJ1-1
size: NA

CDR3: ASSSPGRSHGYT
length: 12
V: TRBV5-4
J: TRBJ1-2
size: NA

CDR3: ASSDYLLYEQY
length: 11
V: TRBV27
J: TRBJ2-7
size: NA

CDR3: ASRNGQINQPQH
length: 12
V: TRBV6-5
J: TRBJ1-5
size: NA

CDR3: ASRKTGASLGEQF
length: 13
V: TRBV6-6
J: TRBJ2-1
size: NA

CDR3: ASSIGASSPYEQY
length: 13
V: TRBV19
J: TRBJ2-7
size: NA

CDR3: AWSRLPTDNTEAF
length: 13
V: TRBV30
J: TRBJ1-1
size: NA

CDR3: ASRTITGGNTEAF
length: 13
V: TRBV19
J: TRBJ1-1
size: once

CDR3: ASSSGLAGYTGELF
length: 14
V: TRBV6-7
J: TRBJ2-2
size: NA

CDR3: ASSTDRAQETQY
length: 12
V: TRBV7-2
J: TRBJ2-5
size: NA

CDR3: ASNEGTGDFYEQY
length: 13
V: TRBV5-1
J: TRBJ2-7
size: NA

CDR3: ASKGVRGRDYT
length: 11
V: TRBV9
J: TRBJ1-2
size: NA

CDR3: ASSQARTGLYEQY
length: 13
V: TRBV4-2
J: TRBJ2-7
size: NA

CDR3: ASSIQGISTDTQY
length: 13
V: TRBV5-1
J: TRBJ2-3
size: NA

CDR3: ASSVGSGDLREQY
length: 13
V: TRBV9
J: TRBJ2-7
size: few